Below, 10 T cell receptor beta chains from the same sample are listed, as sequenced in a study of Ad26.COV2.S vaccination and SARS-CoV-2 variants. This table comes from immunoSEQ multiplex PCR, and its TCRdb copy is limited to in-frame clones, with some not included. The sample includes 440,000 or so clones, 80% to 95% of them seen just once. Stated treatment: approximately 18 received Ad26.COV2.S at low or high dose, single or two shots; roughly five received placebo; per-sample allocation not given. Following the first vaccine or placebo injection, samples were taken on day 63. Sample: peripheral blood, taken in a trial of Ad26.COV2.S vaccine versus placebo. The receptors come from a person between 18 and 65 years old who received the Ad26.COV2.S COVID-19 vaccine or a placebo.

The chain is built from TRBV6-2 or TRBV6-3 and TRBJ1-5; 8 bases agree with TRBD1. The V gene end was trimmed by 1 base and the J gene end by 1 base; junction bases not matched to a gene: 9. The CDR3 has 18 residues. CDR1 and CDR2 from the germline V gene are MNHEY and SVGEGT. CDR3 loop: CASSYLPPGTGSNQPQHF. CDR3 coding DNA: TGTGCCAGCAGTTACTTACCTCCCGGGACAGGAAGCAATCAGCCCCAGCATTTT.

This sequence joins TRBV7-2 and TRBJ2-3; D might be TRBD2 (6 bases). The germline V and J ends were trimmed by 5 bases and 4 bases, with 19 bases remaining between them. In germline, CDR1 is SGHTA, CDR2 FQGNSA. This CDR3 comprises 16 residues. The CDR3 loop reads CASSPGGPGGADTQYF. CDR3 nucleotide sequence: TGTGCCAGCAGCCCCGGTGGGCCCGGAGGGGCAGATACGCAGTATTTT.

The V and J genes are TRBV6-4 and TRBJ1-6; possible D gene TRBD1, 5 bases. Between the trimmed V and J ends, which lost 5 bases and 10 bases, there was a span of 21 bases. CDR1 and CDR2 (germline): MRHNA, SNTAGT. This CDR3 is 16 amino acids long. The CDR3 DNA follows: TGTGCCAGCAGTAAAACGGACACGAGGGTTTACTCACCCCTCCACTTT. It yields the protein CASSKTDTRVYSPLHF.

This chain connects TRBV10-3 to TRBJ2-7; the D gene is possibly TRBD1 (6 bases). The germline V gene encodes CDR1 ENHRY and CDR2 SYGVKD. The CDR3 is 13 residues long. V was shortened by 6 bases and J by 7 bases, with 16 bases between the two germline ends. This CDR3 is CAIRFMGAGEQYF. As DNA, the CDR3 is TGTGCCATCAGGTTCATGGGGGCTGGGGAGCAGTACTTC.

The V and J genes are TRBV24-1 and TRBJ2-3; 7 bases map to TRBD1. The trim removed 4 bases at V and 5 bases at J, leaving 2 bases unmatched. CDR3 size: 13 residues. The V gene's germline CDR1 is KGHDR and CDR2 SFDVKD. Here the CDR3 reads CATSETGVDTQYF. CDR3 DNA: TGTGCCACCAGTGAAACAGGGGTAGATACGCAGTATTTT.

This chain links TRBV5-6 with TRBJ1-2; 9 bases line up with TRBD1. The CDR3 spans 15 residues. In germline, CDR1 is SGHDT, CDR2 YYEEEE. V lost 4 bases and J lost 0; bases outside the gene matches: 4. The CDR3 DNA is TGTGCCAGCAGCGAGGACAGGGGATCTAACTATGGCTACACCTTC. Its protein is CASSEDRGSNYGYTF.

The rearrangement joins TRBV9 to TRBJ2-2, with D maybe TRBD2 (6 bases). The CDR3 sequence is 16 residues long. Trimming removed 3 bases from V and 0 bases from J, with 12 bases in between. Germline values: CDR1 SGDLS, CDR2 YYNGEE. CDR3 amino acids: CASSASATANTGELFF. The CDR3 nucleotides are TGTGCCAGCAGCGCTAGCGCCACCGCGAACACCGGGGAGCTGTTTTTT. Full variable domain (outside the CDR3, taken from reference TRBV9 and TRBJ2-2): DSGVTQTPKHLITATGQRVTLRCSPRSGDLSVYWYQQSLDQGLQFLIQYYNGEERAKGNILERFSAQQFPDLHSELNLSSLELGDSALYFCASSASATANTGELFFGEGSRLTVL.

The CDR3 coding sequence is TGCGCCAGCCGCTCCGGGTGGAACGAGCAGTACTTC. It translates to CASRSGWNEQYF. The V and J genes are TRBV5-1 and TRBJ2-7; D is unclear. Trimming stripped 7 bases from V and 5 bases from J, with 13 bases between. CDR3 length equals 12 residues. CDR1 is SGHRS, CDR2 YFSETQ, per germline.

The chain joins TRBV2 to TRBJ2-3, with 11 bases identical to TRBD2. V gave up 8 bases and J gave up 1 base; unmatched junction bases: 5. This CDR3 spans 15 amino acids. In germline, CDR1 is SNHLY, CDR2 FYNNEI. In DNA, the CDR3 is TGTGCCAGCCGAAGACTAGCGGGGCGCACAGATACGCAGTATTTT. Translated: CASRRLAGRTDTQYF. Together with reference TRBV2 and TRBJ2-3, the CDR3 gives the full variable domain: EPEVTQTPSHQVTQMGQEVILRCVPISNHLYFYWYRQILGQKVEFLVSFYNNEISEKSEIFDDQFSVERPDGSNFTLKIRSTKLEDSAMYFCASRRLAGRTDTQYFGPGTRLTVL.

This clone was seen a few times. The gene calls are TRBV9 and TRBJ2-1, with a tentative D call TRBD2 (7 bases). V lost 0 bases to trimming and J lost 1 base, with 17 bases between them. CDR1 SGDLS and CDR2 YYNGEE come from the germline V gene. The CDR3 is made up of 18 amino acids. The CDR3 DNA reads TGTGCCAGCAGCGTAGGAGGGGGGAGGGCCGCGTCCTACAATGAGCAGTTCTTC. Residues: CASSVGGGRAASYNEQFF.